This T cell receptor (beta chain) was documented in a study of shared clonotypes between healthy human individuals. Study background: The donors, a couple of women and a few men, were aged 18 to 49. Used for every donor were three CD4 naive, three CD4 memory, two CD8 naive and one CD8 memory plate. Points from the study as a whole: Investigators collected only blood, and repertoires in tissues likely differ. Shared across several donors were roughly 4.8% of the naive CD4 clonotypes.

This clone was counted a few times. Its antigen is not identified. The sample contains more than one DNA sequence encoding this CDR3. Sequencing used immunoSEQ multiplex PCR; TCRdb keeps in-frame clones, though not all of them. The top ten clones hold 0.11% to 0.15% of a sample with roughly 2.6 million clones, just over 90% of them seen once. V was cut by 1 base and J by 5 bases, with 2 bases left in between. This CDR3 region has 10 residues. Germline values: CDR1 DFQATT, CDR2 SNEGSKA (reference sequence). The origin of this receptor is a man younger than 35 in good health. V usage is TRBV20-1 and J usage is TRBJ2-5; D gene uncertain. Specimen: naive CD4+ T cells sorted from blood. Subset noted: CD45RA+ positively selected. The CDR3 DNA follows: TGCAGTGCTAGAGGCGAGACCCAGTACTTC. Its protein is CSARGETQYF.